These 7 T cell receptor beta chains were all obtained from the same sample, sequenced in a study of vaccination effects on CD4 cells after COVID-19. No cognate antigen is known for these TCRs. Sequencing in the ViraFEST assay came after antigen-specific CD4+ T cells had been expanded with viral peptide pools, which were used to stimulate PBMC. Scientists isolated CD4+ T cells after a roughly 9-day culture period ended. Sequencing used immunoSEQ multiplex PCR; TCRdb keeps in-frame clones, though not all of them. Here the sample spans 60,000 to 70,000 clones, roughly four fifths being singletons. The sequences come from CD4+ T cells from PBMCs cultured with HCoV-229E spike peptides, collected before COVID-19 vaccination. These receptors came from a human donor who received a COVID-19 vaccine.

The chain joins TRBV12-2 to TRBJ2-7; the DNA was not compared with TRBD2, the D call given in the table. TRBV12-2 is a pseudogene locus. The CDR3 is 16 residues long. CDR3 DNA sequence: TGTGCAAGTCGCTTAGCCCGAAACGGGGGCTCCTACGAGCAGTACGTC. This gives the protein CASRLARNGGSYEQYV.

In its sample, this clone was seen a few times. The rearrangement links TRBV5-1 to TRBJ2-1; D is possibly TRBD1 (6 bases). This CDR3 is built from 14 residues. V was cut by 0 bases and J by 4 bases, with 8 bases left in between. In germline, CDR1 is SGHRS, CDR2 YFSETQ. The CDR3 coding sequence is TGCGCCAGCAGCTTGGGACAGGATTACAATGAGCAGTTCTTC. Residues: CASSLGQDYNEQFF.

This clone showed up just a few times. The chain couples TRBV5-1 to TRBJ2-1; possibly TRBD2 for D (6 bases). The CDR3 is made up of 16 amino acids. V dropped 6 bases and J dropped 1 base, with 17 bases sitting between them. CDR1 is SGHRS, CDR2 YFSETQ, per germline. CDR3 DNA: TGCGCCAGCATGCCTCGGGGCGGGGCGTCCTACAATGAGCAGTTCTTC. Translated: CASMPRGGASYNEQFF.

J is TRBJ2-7 and V is TRBV5-6; D may be TRBD1 (6 bases). V lost 6 bases and J lost 0, with 13 bases in between. Germline V CDR1 and CDR2: SGHDT, YYEEEE. The CDR3 runs to 14 residues. CDR3 DNA: TGTGCCAGCACCCCCAGGGGCACCTCCTACGAGCAGTACGTC. It translates to CASTPRGTSYEQYV.

The CDR3 sequence: CASSVGTGGGDRGGYTF. The CDR3 DNA reads as TGCGCCAGCAGCGTCGGGACAGGAGGAGGGGATAGAGGTGGCTACACCTTC. The gene calls are TRBV5-1 and TRBJ1-2, with 8 bases lining up with TRBD1. Germline V lookup: CDR1 SGHRS, CDR2 YFSETQ. The CDR3 runs to 17 residues. The trim removed 4 bases at V and 7 bases at J, leaving 18 bases unmatched. The variable domain in full, with the rest retrieved from reference TRBV5-1 and TRBJ1-2, is KAGVTQTPRYLIKTRGQQVTLSCSPISGHRSVSWYQQTPGQGLQFLFEYFSETQRNKGNFPGRFSGRQFSNSRSEMNVSTLELGDSALYLCASSVGTGGGDRGGYTFGSGTRLTVV.

The V call is TRBV6-5, the J call TRBJ2-2; D gene unclear. This CDR3 is built from 13 residues. Germline lookup yields CDR1 MNHEY and CDR2 SVGAGI. Trimming stripped 4 bases from V and 2 bases from J, with 5 bases between. Written as DNA, the CDR3 is TGTGCCAGCAGTTCCCGAAACACCGGGGAGCTGTTTTTT. It codes for CASSSRNTGELFF.

The V call is TRBV5-1, the J call TRBJ2-3; TRBD2 is a possible D gene (5 bases). V dropped 5 bases and J dropped 1 base, with 11 bases sitting between them. The V gene's germline CDR1 is SGHRS and CDR2 YFSETQ. The CDR3 length is 14 residues. CDR3 in DNA: TGCGCCAGCAGGCCGGGGTTGCGCACAGATACGCAGTATTTT. Translated, it gives CASRPGLRTDTQYF.